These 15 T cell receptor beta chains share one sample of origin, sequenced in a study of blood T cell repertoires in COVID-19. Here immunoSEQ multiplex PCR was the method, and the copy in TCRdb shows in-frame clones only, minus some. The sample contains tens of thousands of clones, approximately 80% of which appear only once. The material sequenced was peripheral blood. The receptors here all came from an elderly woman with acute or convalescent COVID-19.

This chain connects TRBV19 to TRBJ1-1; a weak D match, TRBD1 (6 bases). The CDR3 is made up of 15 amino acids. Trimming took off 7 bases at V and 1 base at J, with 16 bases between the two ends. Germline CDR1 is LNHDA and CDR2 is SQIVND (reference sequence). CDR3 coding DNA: TGTGCCAGTACCATCGGCCGGGGACAGAACACTGAAGCTTTCTTT. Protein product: CASTIGRGQNTEAFF.

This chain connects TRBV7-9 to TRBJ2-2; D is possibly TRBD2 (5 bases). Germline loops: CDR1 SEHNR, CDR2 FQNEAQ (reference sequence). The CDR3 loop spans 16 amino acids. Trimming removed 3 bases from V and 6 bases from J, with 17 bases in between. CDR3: CASSFLMSGSPGELFF. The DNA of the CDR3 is TGTGCCAGCAGCTTTCTCATGAGTGGGAGCCCCGGGGAGCTGTTTTTT.

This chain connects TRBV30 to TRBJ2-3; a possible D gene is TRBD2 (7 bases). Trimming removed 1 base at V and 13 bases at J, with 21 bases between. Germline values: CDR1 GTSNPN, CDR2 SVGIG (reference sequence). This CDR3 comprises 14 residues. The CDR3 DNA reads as TGTGCCTGGAGTGACAAATCTCGAGGGGGGAGGGAGTATTTT. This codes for CAWSDKSRGGREYF.

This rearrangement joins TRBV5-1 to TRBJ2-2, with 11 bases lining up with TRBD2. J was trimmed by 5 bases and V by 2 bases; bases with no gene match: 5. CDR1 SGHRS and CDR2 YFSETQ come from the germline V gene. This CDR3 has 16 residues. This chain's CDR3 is CASSLGLAGGTGELFF. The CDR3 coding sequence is TGCGCCAGCAGCTTAGGGCTAGCGGGAGGTACCGGGGAGCTGTTTTTT.

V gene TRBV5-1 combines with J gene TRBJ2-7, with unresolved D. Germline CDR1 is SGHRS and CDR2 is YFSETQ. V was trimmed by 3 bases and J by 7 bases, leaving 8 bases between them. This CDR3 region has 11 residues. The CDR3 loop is CASSYAEEQYF. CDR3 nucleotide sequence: TGCGCCAGCAGCTACGCGGAGGAGCAGTACTTC.

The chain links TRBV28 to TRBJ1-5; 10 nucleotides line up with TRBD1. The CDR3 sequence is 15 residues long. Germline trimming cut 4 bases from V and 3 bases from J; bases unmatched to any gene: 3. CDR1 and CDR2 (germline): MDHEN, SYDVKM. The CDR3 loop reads CASSSGTGANQPQHF. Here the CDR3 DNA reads TGTGCCAGCAGTTCCGGGACAGGGGCCAATCAGCCCCAGCATTTT.

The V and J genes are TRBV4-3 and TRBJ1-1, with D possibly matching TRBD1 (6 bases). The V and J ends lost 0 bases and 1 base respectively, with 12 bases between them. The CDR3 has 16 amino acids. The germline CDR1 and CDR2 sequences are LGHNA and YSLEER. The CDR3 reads CASSQDPQGRNTEAFF. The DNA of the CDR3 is TGCGCCAGCAGCCAAGATCCGCAGGGGCGGAACACTGAAGCTTTCTTT.

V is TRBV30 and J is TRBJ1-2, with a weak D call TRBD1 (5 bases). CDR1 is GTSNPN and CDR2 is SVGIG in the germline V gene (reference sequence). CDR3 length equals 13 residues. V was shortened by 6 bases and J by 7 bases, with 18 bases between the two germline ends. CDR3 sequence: CACLGRGSGGYTF. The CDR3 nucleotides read TGTGCCTGCCTAGGAAGGGGCTCGGGTGGCTACACCTTC.

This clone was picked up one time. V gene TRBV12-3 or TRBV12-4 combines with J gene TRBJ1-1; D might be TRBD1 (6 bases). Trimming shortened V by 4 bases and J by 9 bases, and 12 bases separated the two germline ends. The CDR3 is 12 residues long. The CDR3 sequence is CASSSLGAKAFF. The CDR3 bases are TGTGCCAGCAGTTCGTTGGGGGCTAAAGCTTTCTTT.

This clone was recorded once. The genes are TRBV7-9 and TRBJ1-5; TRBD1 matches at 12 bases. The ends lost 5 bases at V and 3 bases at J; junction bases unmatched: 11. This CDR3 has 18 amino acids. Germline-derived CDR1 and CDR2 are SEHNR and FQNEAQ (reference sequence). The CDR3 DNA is TGTGCCAGCAGCGCCTCGTTAGGGACAGGGGGCTTCAATCAGCCCCAGCATTTT. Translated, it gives CASSASLGTGGFNQPQHF.

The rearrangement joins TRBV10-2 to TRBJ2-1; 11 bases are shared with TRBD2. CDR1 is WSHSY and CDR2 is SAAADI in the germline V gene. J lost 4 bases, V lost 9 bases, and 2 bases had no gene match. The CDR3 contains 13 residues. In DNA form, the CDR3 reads TGCGCCAGTCTAGCGGGGGGTTACAATGAGCAGTTCTTC. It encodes CASLAGGYNEQFF.

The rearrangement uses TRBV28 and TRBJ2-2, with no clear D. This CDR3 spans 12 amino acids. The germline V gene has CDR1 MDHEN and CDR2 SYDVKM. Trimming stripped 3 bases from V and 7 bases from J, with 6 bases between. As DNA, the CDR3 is TGTGCCAGCAGTTTGGCTGGCGGGGAGCTGTTTTTT. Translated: CASSLAGGELFF.

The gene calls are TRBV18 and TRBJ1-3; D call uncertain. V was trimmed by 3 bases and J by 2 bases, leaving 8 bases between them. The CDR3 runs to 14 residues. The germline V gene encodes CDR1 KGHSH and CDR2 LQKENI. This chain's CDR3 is CASSPSEAGNTIYF. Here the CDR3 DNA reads TGTGCCAGCTCACCCTCAGAGGCTGGAAACACCATATATTTT. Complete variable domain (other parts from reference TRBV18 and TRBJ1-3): NAGVMQNPRHLVRRRGQEARLRCSPMKGHSHVYWYRQLPEEGLKFMVYLQKENIIDESGMPKERFSAEFPKEGPSILRIQQVVRGDSAAYFCASSPSEAGNTIYFGEGSWLTVV.

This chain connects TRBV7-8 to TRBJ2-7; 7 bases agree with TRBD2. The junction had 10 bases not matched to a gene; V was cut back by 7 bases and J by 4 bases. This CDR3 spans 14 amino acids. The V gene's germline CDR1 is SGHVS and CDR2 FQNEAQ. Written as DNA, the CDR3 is TGTGCCAGCACCCCAAGGGAGGGGATTTACGAGCAGTACTTC. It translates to CASTPREGIYEQYF.

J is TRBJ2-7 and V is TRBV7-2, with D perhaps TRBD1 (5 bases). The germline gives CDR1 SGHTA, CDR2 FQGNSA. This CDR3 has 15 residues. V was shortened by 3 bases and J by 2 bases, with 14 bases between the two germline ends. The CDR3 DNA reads TGTGCCAGCAGCTTTATTACAGGTGGACCCTACGAGCAGTACTTC. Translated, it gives CASSFITGGPYEQYF.